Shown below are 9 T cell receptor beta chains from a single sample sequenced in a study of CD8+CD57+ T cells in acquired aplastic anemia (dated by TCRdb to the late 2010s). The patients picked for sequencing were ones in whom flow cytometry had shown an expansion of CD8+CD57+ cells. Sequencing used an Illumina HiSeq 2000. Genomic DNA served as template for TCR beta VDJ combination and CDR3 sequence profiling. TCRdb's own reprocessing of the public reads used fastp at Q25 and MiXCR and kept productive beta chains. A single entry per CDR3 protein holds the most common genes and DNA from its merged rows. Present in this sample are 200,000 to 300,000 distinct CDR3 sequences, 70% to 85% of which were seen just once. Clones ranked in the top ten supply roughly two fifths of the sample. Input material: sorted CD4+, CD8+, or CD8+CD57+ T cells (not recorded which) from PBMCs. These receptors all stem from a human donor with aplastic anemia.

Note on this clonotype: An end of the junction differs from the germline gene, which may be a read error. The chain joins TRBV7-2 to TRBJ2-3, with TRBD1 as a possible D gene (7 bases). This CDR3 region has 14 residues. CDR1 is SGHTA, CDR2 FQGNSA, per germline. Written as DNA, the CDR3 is TGTGCCAGCAGCTTAGCGCGGGACAGCCTTGCTGAGCAGTTT. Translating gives CASSLARDSLAEQF. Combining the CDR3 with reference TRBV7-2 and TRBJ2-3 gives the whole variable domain GAGVSQSPSNKVTEKGKDVELRCDPISGHTALYWYRQSLGQGLEFLIYFQGNSAPDKSGLPSDRFSAERTGGSVSTLTIQRTQQEDSAVYLCASSLARDSLAEQFGPGTRLTVL.

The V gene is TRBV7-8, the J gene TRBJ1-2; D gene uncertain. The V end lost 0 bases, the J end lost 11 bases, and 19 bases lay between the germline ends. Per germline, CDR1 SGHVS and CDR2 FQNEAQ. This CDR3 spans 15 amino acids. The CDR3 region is CASSLARGPDTQYTF. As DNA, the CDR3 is TGTGCCAGCAGCTTAGCGAGAGGTCCCGACACGCAGTACACCTTC.

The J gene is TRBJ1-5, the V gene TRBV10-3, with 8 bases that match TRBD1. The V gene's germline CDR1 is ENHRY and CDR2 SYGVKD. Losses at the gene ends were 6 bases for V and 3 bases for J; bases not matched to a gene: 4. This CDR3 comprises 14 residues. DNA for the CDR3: TGTGCCATCAGAGACAGGGGTGACAATCAGCCCCAGCATTTT. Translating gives CAIRDRGDNQPQHF.

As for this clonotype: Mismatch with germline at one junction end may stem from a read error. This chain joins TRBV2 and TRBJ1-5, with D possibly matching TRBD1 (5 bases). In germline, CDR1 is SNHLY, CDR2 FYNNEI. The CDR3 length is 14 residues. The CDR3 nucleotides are TGTGCCAGCAGTGATGGGGGTAGCAATGAGCAGTTCTTCTTT. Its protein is CASSDGGSNEQFFF.

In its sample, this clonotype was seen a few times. The CDR3 coding sequence is TGTGCCACCAGCAGGGGCTCCGGCACAGATACGCAGTATTTT. This sequence encodes CATSRGSGTDTQYF. The V gene is TRBV15, the J gene TRBJ2-3; D is ambiguous. The CDR3 totals 14 residues. Germline V gene data show CDR1 as LNHNV and CDR2 as YYDKDF (reference sequence). The V gene lost 3 bases and the J gene lost 1 base, with 8 bases spanning the gap.

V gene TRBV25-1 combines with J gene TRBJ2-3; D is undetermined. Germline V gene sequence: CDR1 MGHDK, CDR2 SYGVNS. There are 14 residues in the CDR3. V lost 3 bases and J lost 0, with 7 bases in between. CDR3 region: CASSDPSSTDTQYF. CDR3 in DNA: TGTGCCAGCAGTGATCCCTCTAGCACAGATACGCAGTATTTT.

Here the CDR3 DNA reads TGTGCCAGCAGCTTGGGGGAGGGCGGCTCGCAGTATTTT. Its translation: CASSLGEGGSQYF. The chain uses TRBV5-6 and TRBJ2-3, with 7 bases matching TRBD2. Germline CDR1 and CDR2: SGHDT and YYEEEE. There are 13 residues in the CDR3. Losses at the gene ends were 0 bases for V and 10 bases for J; bases not matched to a gene: 5.

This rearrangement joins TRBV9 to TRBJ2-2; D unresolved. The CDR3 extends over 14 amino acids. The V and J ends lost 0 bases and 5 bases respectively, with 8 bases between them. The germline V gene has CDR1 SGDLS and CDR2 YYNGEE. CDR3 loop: CASSVGGVTGELFF. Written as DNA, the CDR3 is TGTGCCAGCAGCGTAGGTGGAGTAACCGGGGAGCTGTTTTTT.

The CDR3, as DNA: TGTGCCAGCAGCTTAGGCGGGGTTAGCGGGAGGAGACCCTACTTC. It codes for CASSLGGVSGRRPYF. The V call is TRBV7-9, the J call TRBJ2-5; 10 bases align to TRBD2. V lost 1 base to trimming and J lost 14 bases; unmatched junction nucleotides: 13. Germline lookup yields CDR1 SEHNR and CDR2 FQNEAQ (reference sequence). The CDR3 consists of 15 residues.